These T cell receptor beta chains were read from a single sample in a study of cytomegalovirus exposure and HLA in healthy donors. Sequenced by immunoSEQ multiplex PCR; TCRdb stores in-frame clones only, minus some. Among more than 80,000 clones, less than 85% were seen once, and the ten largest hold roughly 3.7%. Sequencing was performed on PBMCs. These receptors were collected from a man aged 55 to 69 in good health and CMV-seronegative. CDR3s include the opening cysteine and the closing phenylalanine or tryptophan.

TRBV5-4 CASSPARGQSYEQYF
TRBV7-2 CASSLGDRGRFPGGNIQYF
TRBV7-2 CASSSEQGAFGSPLHF
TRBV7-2 CASSFGKSSYNEQFF
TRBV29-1 CSASRDRSNTEAFF
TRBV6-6 CASRREGYSNQPQHF
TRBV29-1 CSATGQGASIQYF
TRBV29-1 CSVEGGQGARETQYF
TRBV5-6 CASSIRDRPVNSPLHF
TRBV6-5 CASSYMGPGNYGYTF
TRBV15 CATSGQAPFSGNTIYF
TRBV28 CASRGGNTGFGALHF
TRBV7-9 CASSSREHRTDTQYF
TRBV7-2 CASSTRQGPPYGYTF
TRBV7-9 CASRTQGLNTEAFF
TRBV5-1 CASSADRSSGNTIYF
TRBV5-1 CASSFKRGGYNEQFF
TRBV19 CASGRGRGPATNEKLFF
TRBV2 CASSGRLAGGPVRTDTQYF
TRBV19 CASTSGQVGSPLHF
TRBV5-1 CASSPGTTNKMNTEAFF
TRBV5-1 CASSPGGLSSYNEQFF
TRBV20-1 CSARGGTEAFF
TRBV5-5 CASSGDRVRTEAFF
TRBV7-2 CASSLAGRAGEQYF
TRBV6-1 CASSGDSWGTDTQYF
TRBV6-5 CASRFDSSYGYTF
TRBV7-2 CASSLGLGGGTDTQYF
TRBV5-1 CASSTRGGSSPLHF
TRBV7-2 CASSLRGGGSYEQYF
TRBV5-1 CARGRAGNTIYF
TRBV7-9 CASSTGQGENSPLHF
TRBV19 CASSIEGGFNQPQHF
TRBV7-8 CASSFGNRVSGNTIYF
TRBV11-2 CASSPDFATGANVLTF
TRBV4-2 CASSQADYRGPTDTQYF
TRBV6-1 CASSDSVYSNQPQHF
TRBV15 CATSIAGGLNTGELFF
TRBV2 CASSGRAGAGETQYF
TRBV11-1 CASSPPQVPVSSYEQYF
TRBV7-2 CASSLSPTSRDTQYF
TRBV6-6 CASSYGHQPNYGYTF
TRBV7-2 CASSLAGAGGSTDTQYF
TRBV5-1 CASSINQETQYF
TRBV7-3 CASSLTGGLSEAFF
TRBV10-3 CAIGTGNLNTEAFF
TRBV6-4 CASSAEAGTNTEAFF
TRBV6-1 CASSDYRGNEAFF
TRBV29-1 CSVEDTVFTDTQYF
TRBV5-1 CASSLASGGAGEQFF
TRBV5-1 CASSSAQLGNTIYF
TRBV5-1 CASSLGGGGYNEQFF
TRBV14 CASSQTGLISGNTIYF
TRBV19 CASSVQRGGDNEQFF
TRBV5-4 CASRGGQGGGYTF
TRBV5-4 CASSLDSDQPQHF
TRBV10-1 CASSRVQGRGEKLFF
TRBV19 CASSNPGGLSTGELFF
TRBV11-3 CASSLNYRSEAFF